The present TCR beta chain was sequenced within a study of blood T cell repertoires in COVID-19. As for the study in general: PBMCs, B-cell-depleted T cells, or T cells were the source of the cDNA or gDNA that made up the material.

The V gene's germline CDR1 is ENHRY and CDR2 SYGVKD. The germline V and J ends were trimmed by 2 bases and 1 base, with 16 bases remaining between them. The length of the CDR3 is 17 residues. The protocol was immunoSEQ multiplex PCR, while the TCRdb copy is restricted to in-frame clones and leaves out a portion. Of roughly 260,000 clones listed, around nine tenths are singletons. The sequence was collected from a man aged 35 to 55 who had recovered from COVID-19. This chain joins TRBV10-3 and TRBJ2-3, with D perhaps TRBD1 (6 bases). What was sequenced was peripheral blood. This CDR3 reads CAISEPDRFGGTDTQYF. Written as DNA, the CDR3 is TGTGCCATCAGTGAGCCTGACAGGTTCGGGGGCACAGATACGCAGTATTTT.